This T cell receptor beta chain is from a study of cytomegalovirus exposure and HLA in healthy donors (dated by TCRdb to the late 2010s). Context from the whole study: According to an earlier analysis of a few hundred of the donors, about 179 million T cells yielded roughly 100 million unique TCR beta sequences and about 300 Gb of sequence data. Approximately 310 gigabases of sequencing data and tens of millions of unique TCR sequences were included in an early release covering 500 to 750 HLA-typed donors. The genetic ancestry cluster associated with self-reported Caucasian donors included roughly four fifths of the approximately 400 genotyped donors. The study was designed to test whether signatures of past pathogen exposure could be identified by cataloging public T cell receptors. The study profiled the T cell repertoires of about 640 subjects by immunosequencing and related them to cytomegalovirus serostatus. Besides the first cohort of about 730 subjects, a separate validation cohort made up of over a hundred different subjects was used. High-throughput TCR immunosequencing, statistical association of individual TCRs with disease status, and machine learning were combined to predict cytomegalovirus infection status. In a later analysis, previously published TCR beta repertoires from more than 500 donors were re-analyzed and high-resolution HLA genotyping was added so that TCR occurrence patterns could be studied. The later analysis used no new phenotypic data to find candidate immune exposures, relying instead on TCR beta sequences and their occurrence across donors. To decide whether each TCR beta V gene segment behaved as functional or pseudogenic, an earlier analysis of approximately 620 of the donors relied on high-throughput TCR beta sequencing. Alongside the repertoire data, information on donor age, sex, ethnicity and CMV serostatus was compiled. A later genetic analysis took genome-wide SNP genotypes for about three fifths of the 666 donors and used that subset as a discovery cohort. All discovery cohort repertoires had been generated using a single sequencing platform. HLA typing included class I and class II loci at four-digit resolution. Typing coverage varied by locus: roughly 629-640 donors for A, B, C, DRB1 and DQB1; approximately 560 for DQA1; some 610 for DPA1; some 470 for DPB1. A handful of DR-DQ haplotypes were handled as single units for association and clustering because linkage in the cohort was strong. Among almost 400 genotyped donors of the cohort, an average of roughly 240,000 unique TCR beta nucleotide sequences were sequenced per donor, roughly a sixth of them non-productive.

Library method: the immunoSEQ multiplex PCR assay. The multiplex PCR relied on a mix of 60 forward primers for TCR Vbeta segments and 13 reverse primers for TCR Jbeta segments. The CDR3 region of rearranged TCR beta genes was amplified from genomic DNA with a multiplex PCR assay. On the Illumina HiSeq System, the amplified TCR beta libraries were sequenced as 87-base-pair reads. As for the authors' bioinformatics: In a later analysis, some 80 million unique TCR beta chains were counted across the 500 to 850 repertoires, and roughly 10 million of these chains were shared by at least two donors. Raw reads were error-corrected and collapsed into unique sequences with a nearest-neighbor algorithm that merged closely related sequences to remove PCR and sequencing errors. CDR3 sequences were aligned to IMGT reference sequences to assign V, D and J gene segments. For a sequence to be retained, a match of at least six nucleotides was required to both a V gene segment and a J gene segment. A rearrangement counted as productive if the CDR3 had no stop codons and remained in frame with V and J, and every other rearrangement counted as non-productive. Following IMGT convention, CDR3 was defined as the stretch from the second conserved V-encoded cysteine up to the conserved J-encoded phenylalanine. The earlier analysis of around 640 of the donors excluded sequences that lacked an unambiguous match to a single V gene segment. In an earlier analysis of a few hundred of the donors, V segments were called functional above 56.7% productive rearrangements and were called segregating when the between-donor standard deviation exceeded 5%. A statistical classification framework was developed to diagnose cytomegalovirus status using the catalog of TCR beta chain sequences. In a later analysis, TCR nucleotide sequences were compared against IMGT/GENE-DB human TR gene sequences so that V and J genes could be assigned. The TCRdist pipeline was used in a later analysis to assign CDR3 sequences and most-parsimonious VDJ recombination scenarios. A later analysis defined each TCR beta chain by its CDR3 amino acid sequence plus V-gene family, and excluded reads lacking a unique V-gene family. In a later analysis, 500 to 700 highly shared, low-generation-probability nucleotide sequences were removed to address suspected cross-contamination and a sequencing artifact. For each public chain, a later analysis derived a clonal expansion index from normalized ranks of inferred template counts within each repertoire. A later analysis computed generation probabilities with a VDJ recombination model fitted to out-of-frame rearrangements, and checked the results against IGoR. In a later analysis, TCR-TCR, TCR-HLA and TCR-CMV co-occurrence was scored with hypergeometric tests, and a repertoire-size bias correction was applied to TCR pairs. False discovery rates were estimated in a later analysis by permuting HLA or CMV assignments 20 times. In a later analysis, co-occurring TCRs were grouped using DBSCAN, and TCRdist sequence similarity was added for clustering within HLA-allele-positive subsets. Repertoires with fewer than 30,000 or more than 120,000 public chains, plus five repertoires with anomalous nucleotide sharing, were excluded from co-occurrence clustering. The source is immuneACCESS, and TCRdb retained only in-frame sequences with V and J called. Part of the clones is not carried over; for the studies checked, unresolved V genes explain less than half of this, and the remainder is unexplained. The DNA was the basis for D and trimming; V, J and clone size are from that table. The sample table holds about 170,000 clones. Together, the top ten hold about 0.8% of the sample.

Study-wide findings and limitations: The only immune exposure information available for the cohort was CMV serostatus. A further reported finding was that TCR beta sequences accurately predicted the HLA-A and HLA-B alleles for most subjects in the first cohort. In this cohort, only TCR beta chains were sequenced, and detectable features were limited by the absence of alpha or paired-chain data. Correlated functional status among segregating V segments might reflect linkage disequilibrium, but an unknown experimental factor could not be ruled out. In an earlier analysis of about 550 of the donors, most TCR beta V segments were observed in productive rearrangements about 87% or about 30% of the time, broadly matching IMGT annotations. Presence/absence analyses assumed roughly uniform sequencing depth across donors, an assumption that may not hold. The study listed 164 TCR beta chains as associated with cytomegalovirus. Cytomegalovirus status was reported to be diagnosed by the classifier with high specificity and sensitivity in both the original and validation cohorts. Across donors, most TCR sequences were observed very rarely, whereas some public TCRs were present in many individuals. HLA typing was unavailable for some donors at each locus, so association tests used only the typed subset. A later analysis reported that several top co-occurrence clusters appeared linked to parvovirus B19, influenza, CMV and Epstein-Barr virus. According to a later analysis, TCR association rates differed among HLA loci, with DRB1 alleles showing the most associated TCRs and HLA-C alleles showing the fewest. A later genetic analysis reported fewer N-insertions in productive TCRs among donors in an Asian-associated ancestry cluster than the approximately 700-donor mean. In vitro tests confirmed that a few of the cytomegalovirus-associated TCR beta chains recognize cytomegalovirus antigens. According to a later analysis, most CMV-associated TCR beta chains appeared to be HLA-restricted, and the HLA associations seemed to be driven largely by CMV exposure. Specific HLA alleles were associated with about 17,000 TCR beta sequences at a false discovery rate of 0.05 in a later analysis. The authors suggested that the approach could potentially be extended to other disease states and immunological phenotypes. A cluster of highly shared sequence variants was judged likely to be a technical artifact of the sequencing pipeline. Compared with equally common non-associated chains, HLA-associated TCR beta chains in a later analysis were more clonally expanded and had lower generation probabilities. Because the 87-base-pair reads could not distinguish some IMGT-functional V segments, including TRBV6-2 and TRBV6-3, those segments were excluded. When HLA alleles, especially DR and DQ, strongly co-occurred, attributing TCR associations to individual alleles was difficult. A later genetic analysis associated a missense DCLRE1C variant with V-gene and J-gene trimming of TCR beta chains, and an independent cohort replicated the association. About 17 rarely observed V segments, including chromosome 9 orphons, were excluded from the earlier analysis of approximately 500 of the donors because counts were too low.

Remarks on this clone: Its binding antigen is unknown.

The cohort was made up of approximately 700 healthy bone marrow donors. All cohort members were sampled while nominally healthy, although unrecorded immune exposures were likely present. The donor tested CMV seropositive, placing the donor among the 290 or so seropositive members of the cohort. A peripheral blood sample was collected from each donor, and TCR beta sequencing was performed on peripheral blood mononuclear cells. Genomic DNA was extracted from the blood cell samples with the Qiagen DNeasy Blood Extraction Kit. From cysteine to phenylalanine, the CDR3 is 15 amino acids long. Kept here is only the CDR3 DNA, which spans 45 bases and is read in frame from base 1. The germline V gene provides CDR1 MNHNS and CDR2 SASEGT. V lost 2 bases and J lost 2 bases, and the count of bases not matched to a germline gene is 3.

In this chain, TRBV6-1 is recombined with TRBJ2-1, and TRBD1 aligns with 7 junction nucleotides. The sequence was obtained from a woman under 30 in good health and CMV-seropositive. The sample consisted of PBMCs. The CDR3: CASSETGTAYNEQFF. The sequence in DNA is TGTGCCAGCAGTGAAACAGGGACAGCCTACAATGAGCAGTTCTTC.